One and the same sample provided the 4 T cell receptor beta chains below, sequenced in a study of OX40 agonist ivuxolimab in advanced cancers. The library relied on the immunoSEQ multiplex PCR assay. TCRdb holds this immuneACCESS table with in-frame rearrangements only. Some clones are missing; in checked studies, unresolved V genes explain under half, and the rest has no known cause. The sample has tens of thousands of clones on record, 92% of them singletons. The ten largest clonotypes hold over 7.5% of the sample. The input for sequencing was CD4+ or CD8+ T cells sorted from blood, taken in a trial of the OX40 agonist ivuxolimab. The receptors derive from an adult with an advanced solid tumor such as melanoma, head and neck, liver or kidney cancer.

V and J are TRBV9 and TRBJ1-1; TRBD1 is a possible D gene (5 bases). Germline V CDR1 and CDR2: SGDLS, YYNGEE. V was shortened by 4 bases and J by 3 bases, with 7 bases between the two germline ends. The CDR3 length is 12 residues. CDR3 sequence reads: CASSWGDTEAFF. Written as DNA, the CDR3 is TGTGCCAGCAGCTGGGGGGACACTGAAGCTTTCTTT. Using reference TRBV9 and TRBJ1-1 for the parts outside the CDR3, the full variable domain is DSGVTQTPKHLITATGQRVTLRCSPRSGDLSVYWYQQSLDQGLQFLIQYYNGEERAKGNILERFSAQQFPDLHSELNLSSLELGDSALYFCASSWGDTEAFFGQGTRLTVV.

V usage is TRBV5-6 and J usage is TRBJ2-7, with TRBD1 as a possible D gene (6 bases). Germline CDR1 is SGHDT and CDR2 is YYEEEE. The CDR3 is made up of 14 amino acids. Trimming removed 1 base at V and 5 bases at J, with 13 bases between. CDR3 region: CASSLRDNLHEQYF. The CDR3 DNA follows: TGTGCCAGCAGCTTGAGGGACAACCTTCACGAGCAGTACTTC. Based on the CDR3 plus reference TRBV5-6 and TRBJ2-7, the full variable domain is DAGVTQSPTHLIKTRGQQVTLRCSPKSGHDTVSWYQQALGQGPQFIFQYYEEEERQRGNFPDRFSGHQFPNYSSELNVNALLLGDSALYLCASSLRDNLHEQYFGPGTRLTVT.

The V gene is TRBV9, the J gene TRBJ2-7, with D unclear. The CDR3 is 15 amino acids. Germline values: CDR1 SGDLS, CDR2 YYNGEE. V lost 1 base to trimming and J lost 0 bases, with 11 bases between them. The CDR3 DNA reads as TGTGCCAGCAGCGTAATGGCCGATCCCTCCTACGAGCAGTACTTC. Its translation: CASSVMADPSYEQYF.

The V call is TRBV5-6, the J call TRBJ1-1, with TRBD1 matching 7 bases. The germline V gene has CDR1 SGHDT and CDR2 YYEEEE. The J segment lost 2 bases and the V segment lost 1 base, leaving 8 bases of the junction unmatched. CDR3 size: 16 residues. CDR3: CASSLLGAGGNTEAFF. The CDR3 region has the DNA TGTGCCAGCAGCTTGTTGGGGGCAGGGGGTAACACTGAAGCTTTCTTT.